The rows below give T cell receptor beta chains drawn from one sample of a study of cytomegalovirus exposure and HLA in healthy donors. Using immunoSEQ multiplex PCR, the repertoire was profiled, and TCRdb retains in-frame clones only, with some absent. This table holds more than 95,000 clones, approximately 88% found once. The sequencing sample was made of PBMCs. The receptors originated from a man between 18 and 35 years old in good health and CMV-seronegative. Both conserved end residues are part of each CDR3. D genes are given only for firm matches. Size is omitted from some rows. Given values are once, few, many or a class for expanded clones.

j_call: TRBJ1-5
clone_size: NA
d_call: TRBD1
v_call: TRBV6-6
cdr3_nt: TGTGCCAGCAGAGACAGGGCCCATCAGCCCCAGCATTTT
cdr3_aa: CASRDRAHQPQHF

j_call: TRBJ2-7
clone_size: NA
d_call: NA
v_call: TRBV13
cdr3_nt: TGTGCCAGCAGCTCCATTGGGCTGAACTACGAGCAGTACTTC
cdr3_aa: CASSSIGLNYEQYF

j_call: TRBJ2-3
clone_size: NA
d_call: TRBD1
v_call: TRBV2
cdr3_nt: TGTGCCAGCACTATCCCAAAAGACAGGGCGAGCACAGATACGCAGTATTTT
cdr3_aa: CASTIPKDRASTDTQYF

j_call: TRBJ1-1
clone_size: NA
d_call: TRBD1
v_call: TRBV28
cdr3_nt: TGTGCCAGCAGCCACCTAGTAGGGGGCAAAGGCACTGAAGCTTTCTTT
cdr3_aa: CASSHLVGGKGTEAFF

j_call: TRBJ1-2
clone_size: few
d_call: NA
v_call: TRBV2
cdr3_nt: TGTGCCAGCAGTGAAGGCAGGGCGAGCTATGGCTACACCTTC
cdr3_aa: CASSEGRASYGYTF

j_call: TRBJ2-3
clone_size: once
d_call: NA
v_call: TRBV19
cdr3_nt: TGTGCCAGTTACGGGGGCGCGGGAGAGGATAGGGATACGCAGTATTTT
cdr3_aa: CASYGGAGEDRDTQYF

j_call: TRBJ2-3
clone_size: NA
d_call: TRBD2
v_call: TRBV2
cdr3_nt: TGTGCCAGCAGTAGAGCGGGAGGGTGGGATACGCAGTATTTT
cdr3_aa: CASSRAGGWDTQYF

j_call: TRBJ2-1
clone_size: NA
d_call: TRBD1
v_call: TRBV19
cdr3_nt: TGTGCCAGTAGTACAGACAGGGGCATCAATGAGCAGTTCTTC
cdr3_aa: CASSTDRGINEQFF

j_call: TRBJ1-4
clone_size: NA
d_call: TRBD1
v_call: TRBV18
cdr3_nt: TGTGCCAGCTCATCCGGGACAGGGGATGAAAAACTGTTTTTT
cdr3_aa: CASSSGTGDEKLFF

j_call: TRBJ1-1
clone_size: NA
d_call: NA
v_call: TRBV11-2
cdr3_nt: TGTGCCAGCAGGCCCCTGAGGCGGGGACCCTACACTGAAGCTTTCTTT
cdr3_aa: CASRPLRRGPYTEAFF

j_call: TRBJ1-5
clone_size: NA
d_call: TRBD1
v_call: TRBV18
cdr3_nt: TGTGCCAGCTCATACGACAGGGGTAATCAGCCCCAGCATTTT
cdr3_aa: CASSYDRGNQPQHF

j_call: TRBJ2-2
clone_size: NA
d_call: NA
v_call: TRBV7-9
cdr3_nt: TGTGCCAGCAGACAAGGAGGCTCCGGGGAGCTGTTTTTT
cdr3_aa: CASRQGGSGELFF

j_call: TRBJ2-1
clone_size: NA
d_call: TRBD2
v_call: TRBV7-6
cdr3_nt: TGTGCCAGCAGCTTAGCGCAAGTAGCGGGGGCTGAGCAGTTCTTC
cdr3_aa: CASSLAQVAGAEQFF